Listed here are 20 T cell receptor beta chains from one sample, sequenced in a study of blood T cell repertoires in COVID-19. Measured with immunoSEQ multiplex PCR; TCRdb has only the in-frame clones, and not every one. Here the sample spans around 300,000 clones, around four fifths being singletons. Sequenced: peripheral blood. The receptors were gathered from a woman aged 45-65 years with active or convalescent COVID-19.

On this clone: This same CDR3 is encoded by further DNA sequences in the sample. This chain uses TRBV5-1 with TRBJ2-5; tentative D call: TRBD1 (5 bases). CDR3 size: 12 residues. V lost 0 bases to trimming and J lost 5 bases, with 5 bases between them. Germline V gene sequence: CDR1 SGHRS, CDR2 YFSETQ. CDR3 DNA sequence: TGCGCCAGCAGCTTGGCAGGGGAGACCCAGTACTTC. It codes for CASSLAGETQYF.

This chain uses TRBV28 with TRBJ1-2; D might be TRBD1 (6 bases). Trimming shortened V by 8 bases and J by 3 bases, and 13 bases separated the two germline ends. This CDR3 comprises 13 residues. Germline assignment: CDR1 MDHEN and CDR2 SYDVKM. CDR3 in DNA: TGTGCCAGCTCTCAGGGGCCCTACTATGGCTACACCTTC. Translation gives CASSQGPYYGYTF.

This chain joins TRBV10-3 and TRBJ2-1, with D unresolved. The CDR3 length is 13 residues. CDR1 and CDR2 (germline): ENHRY, SYGVKD. The V end was cut by 0 bases, the J end by 5 bases, with 5 bases between. CDR3 DNA: TGTGCCATCAGTGAGTCACCAGACAATGAGCAGTTCTTC. This gives the protein CAISESPDNEQFF.

The chain couples TRBV28 to TRBJ1-2; 9 bases are a match to TRBD1. This CDR3 spans 15 amino acids. With V trimmed by 6 bases and J by 4 bases, 9 bases remained unmatched. In germline, CDR1 is MDHEN, CDR2 SYDVKM. CDR3 in amino acids: CASRAMGQGLYGYTF. The CDR3 DNA reads as TGTGCCAGCAGGGCTATGGGACAGGGTCTCTATGGCTACACCTTC.

The chain recombines TRBV27 with TRBJ1-1; perhaps TRBD1 as D (6 bases). Germline CDR1 and CDR2: MNHEY and SMNVEV (reference sequence). This CDR3 has 13 residues. V lost 3 bases to trimming and J lost 7 bases, with 12 bases between them. CDR3 sequence (DNA): TGTGCCAGCAGTTTTGACAGGACGGTTGAAGCTTTCTTT. Residues: CASSFDRTVEAFF.

The chain couples TRBV20-1 to TRBJ2-7; 7 bases align to TRBD1. With V trimmed by 3 bases and J by 2 bases, 13 bases remained unmatched. The CDR3 runs to 16 residues. Germline CDR1 DFQATT, CDR2 SNEGSKA (reference sequence). For the CDR3, the DNA is TGCAGTGCTAGTGTTATGCATCGGGACAGACCCTACGAGCAGTACTTC. It codes for CSASVMHRDRPYEQYF.

The chain couples TRBV5-4 to TRBJ1-4, with D perhaps TRBD1 (5 bases). V was clipped by 4 bases and J by 5 bases, with 15 bases between them. CDR1 SGHNT and CDR2 YYREEE come from the germline V gene (reference sequence). This CDR3 comprises 15 residues. The chain's CDR3 is CASSRGGARNEKLFF. In DNA form, the CDR3 reads TGTGCCAGCAGCCGGGGAGGGGCTCGGAATGAAAAACTGTTTTTT.

The gene calls are TRBV6-5 and TRBJ1-2; the D is unclear. Per germline, CDR1 MNHEY and CDR2 SVGAGI. This CDR3 has 13 amino acids. V lost 7 bases and J lost 1, with 10 bases in between. The CDR3 reads CASKTGFNYGYTF. The CDR3 DNA is TGTGCCAGCAAAACGGGGTTTAACTATGGCTACACCTTC.

The J gene is TRBJ1-3, the V gene TRBV13; D remains ambiguous. With 3 bases removed from V and 4 bases from J, the gap between germline ends came to 16 bases. Germline-derived CDR1 and CDR2 are PRHDT and FYEKMQ (reference sequence). This CDR3 region has 16 residues. The CDR3 loop reads CASSFSIGSGGNTIYF. The CDR3 coding sequence is TGTGCCAGCAGCTTCTCAATTGGCTCGGGAGGAAACACCATATATTTT.

V gene TRBV4-2 combines with J gene TRBJ2-1; 8 nucleotides agree with TRBD2. Germline V gene sequence: CDR1 LGHNA, CDR2 YNFKEQ. The CDR3 spans 16 residues. Unmatched junction bases numbered 4, after V lost 0 bases and J lost 3 bases. CDR3 amino acids: CASSQDLAGYYNEQFF. The CDR3 region has the DNA TGTGCCAGCAGCCAAGATCTAGCGGGTTACTACAATGAGCAGTTCTTC.

The chain joins TRBV2 to TRBJ1-6, with 7 bases fitting TRBD1. After removal of 4 bases from V and 4 bases from J, the junction contained 7 bases not matched to a gene. The CDR3 covers 16 residues. CDR1 is SNHLY and CDR2 is FYNNEI in the germline V gene. CDR3 sequence reads: CASSVISGGYNSPLHF. The CDR3 region has the DNA TGTGCCAGCAGTGTGATTTCAGGGGGGTATAATTCACCCCTCCACTTT.

CDR3 sequence reads: CASSLKGFPIIVPQHF. DNA of the CDR3: TGTGCCAGCAGTTTAAAGGGGTTCCCTATCATCGTGCCCCAGCATTTT. This chain links TRBV28 with TRBJ1-5; perhaps TRBD1 as D (5 bases). Between the trimmed V and J ends, which lost 2 bases and 9 bases, there was a span of 20 bases. The CDR3 has 16 amino acids. Looked up from germline, CDR1 is MDHEN and CDR2 is SYDVKM.

V gene TRBV18 combines with J gene TRBJ1-4; 7 nucleotides align to TRBD1. The ends lost 3 bases at V and 5 bases at J; junction bases unmatched: 6. This CDR3 region has 15 residues. The germline V gene encodes CDR1 KGHSH and CDR2 LQKENI. The DNA for the CDR3 is TGTGCCAGCTCACCGCAGGGGGTGCGGAATGAAAAACTGTTTTTT. As protein: CASSPQGVRNEKLFF.

The CDR3 nucleotides are TGTGCCAGCAGCCCCAGGGGCGAGGGAGAGACCCAGTACTTC. Residues: CASSPRGEGETQYF. This rearrangement joins TRBV5-4 to TRBJ2-5, with a possible D match to TRBD1 (6 bases). This CDR3 is 14 amino acids long. Per germline, CDR1 SGHNT and CDR2 YYREEE (reference sequence). Trimming took off 4 bases at V and 4 bases at J, with 14 bases between the two ends.

This chain uses TRBV7-3 with TRBJ2-5, with D unresolved. V lost 5 bases, J lost 5 bases, and 12 bases lay in between. CDR3 size: 13 residues. Germline CDR1 and CDR2: SGHTA and FQGTGA. DNA for the CDR3: TGTGCCAGCAGCCGAGAGGTCGCGGAGACCCAGTACTTC. Translating it yields CASSREVAETQYF.

The chain employs TRBV14 and TRBJ2-1; 12 nucleotides line up with TRBD2. Germline V gene data show CDR1 as SGHDN and CDR2 as FVKESK. The CDR3 has 18 residues. Losses at the gene ends were 0 bases for V and 4 bases for J; bases not matched to a gene: 7. The CDR3 is CASSQDVSSGRVYNEQFF. The CDR3 nucleotides are TGTGCCAGCAGCCAAGATGTGTCTAGCGGGAGGGTTTACAATGAGCAGTTCTTC. Full variable domain (remainder filled in from reference TRBV14 and TRBJ2-1): EAGVTQFPSHSVIEKGQTVTLRCDPISGHDNLYWYRRVMGKEIKFLLHFVKESKQDESGMPNNRFLAERTGGTYSTLKVQPAELEDSGVYFCASSQDVSSGRVYNEQFFGPGTRLTVL.

The sample holds a few counts of this clone. The V call is TRBV7-9, the J call TRBJ2-3; D unresolved. The CDR3 is made up of 16 amino acids. Looked up from germline, CDR1 is SEHNR and CDR2 is FQNEAQ (reference sequence). V was clipped by 5 bases and J by 6 bases, with 21 bases between them. Here the CDR3 reads CASSHLRLHRWDTQYF. CDR3 sequence (DNA): TGTGCCAGCAGCCACCTCAGGTTACACCGTTGGGATACGCAGTATTTT.

This CDR3 is CASKIDGLAGGPSYEQYF. DNA of the CDR3: TGTGCCAGCAAAATAGATGGGCTAGCGGGAGGGCCTTCCTACGAGCAGTACTTC. J is TRBJ2-7 and V is TRBV7-8, with 12 nucleotides matching TRBD2. Germline loops: CDR1 SGHVS, CDR2 FQNEAQ. The CDR3 extends over 18 amino acids. V trimming: 7 bases; J trimming: 1 base; junction bases outside the gene matches: 14. The full variable domain, its missing parts supplied by reference TRBV7-8 and TRBJ2-7, is GAGVSQSPRYKVAKRGQDVALRCDPISGHVSLFWYQQALGQGPEFLTYFQNEAQLDKSGLPSDRFFAERPEGSVSTLKIQRTQQEDSAVYLCASKIDGLAGGPSYEQYFGPGTRLTVT.

This chain joins TRBV27 and TRBJ2-7, with 8 positions matching TRBD1. This CDR3 contains 15 residues. V lost 2 bases to trimming and J lost 3 bases; unmatched junction nucleotides: 6. Looked up from germline, CDR1 is MNHEY and CDR2 is SMNVEV (reference sequence). CDR3: CASSLRGQVFYEQYF. CDR3 nucleotide sequence: TGTGCCAGCAGTTTAAGGGGACAGGTATTCTACGAGCAGTACTTC.

This sequence joins TRBV19 and TRBJ1-1; D gene ambiguous. The V gene's germline CDR1 is LNHDA and CDR2 SQIVND (reference sequence). The CDR3 has 13 residues. Trimming shortened V by 1 base and J by 3 bases, and 6 bases separated the two germline ends. The CDR3 protein is CASSIARYTEAFF. CDR3 DNA sequence: TGTGCCAGTAGTATAGCGAGATACACTGAAGCTTTCTTT.